The 3 T cell receptor beta chains listed next were all sequenced from one sample in a study of siplizumab effects on memory and regulatory T cells. Sequencing was performed with immunoSEQ multiplex PCR; in TCRdb, only in-frame clones are kept and a portion is missing. Here the sample spans around 110,000 clones, approximately 94% being singletons. The sequenced material came from non-Treg CD4+ T cells sorted from blood. These receptors all come from a human donor in good health.

The chain employs TRBV14 and TRBJ2-2, with 12 bases matching TRBD2. CDR1 and CDR2 (germline): SGHDN, FVKESK. The CDR3 runs to 17 residues. Trimming cost V 4 bases and J 1 base; bases outside gene matches: 4. The CDR3 nucleotides read TGTGCCAGCAGCCGACTAGCGGGAGCTGAGAACACCGGGGAGCTGTTTTTT. This encodes CASSRLAGAENTGELFF.

J is TRBJ2-7 and V is TRBV18; 7 nucleotides align to TRBD1. The CDR3 loop spans 14 amino acids. Germline V CDR1 and CDR2: KGHSH, LQKENI. With V trimmed by 2 bases and J by 7 bases, 8 bases remained unmatched. CDR3 DNA sequence: TGTGCCAGCTCACCATACGAAGGGGGCTGGGAGCAGTACTTC. It yields the protein CASSPYEGGWEQYF.

This chain connects TRBV20-1 to TRBJ1-2; D is unclear. The V gene lost 2 bases and the J gene lost 5 bases, with 6 bases spanning the gap. CDR3 length: 11 amino acids. CDR1 and CDR2 from the germline V gene are DFQATT and SNEGSKA (reference sequence). CDR3 amino acids: CSARSAYGYTF. As DNA, the CDR3 is TGCAGTGCTAGAAGTGCGTATGGCTACACCTTC.